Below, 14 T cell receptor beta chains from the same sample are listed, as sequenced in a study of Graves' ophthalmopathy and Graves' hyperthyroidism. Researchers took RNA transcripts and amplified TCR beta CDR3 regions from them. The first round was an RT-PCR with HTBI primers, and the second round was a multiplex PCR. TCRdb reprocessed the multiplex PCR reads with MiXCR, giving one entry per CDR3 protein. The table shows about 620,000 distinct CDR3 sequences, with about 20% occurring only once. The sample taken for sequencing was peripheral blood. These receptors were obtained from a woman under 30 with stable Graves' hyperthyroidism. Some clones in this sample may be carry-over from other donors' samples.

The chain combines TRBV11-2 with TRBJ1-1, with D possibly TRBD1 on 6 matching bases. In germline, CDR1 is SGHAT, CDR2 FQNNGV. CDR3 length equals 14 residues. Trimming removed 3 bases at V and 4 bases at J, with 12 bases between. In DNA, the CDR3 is TGTGCCAGCAGCTTTCCGACAGGCGTCACTGAAGCTTTCTTT. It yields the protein CASSFPTGVTEAFF.

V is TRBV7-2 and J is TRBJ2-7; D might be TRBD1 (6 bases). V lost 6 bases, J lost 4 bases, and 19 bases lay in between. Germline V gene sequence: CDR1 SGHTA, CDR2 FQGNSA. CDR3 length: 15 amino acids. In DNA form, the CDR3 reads TGTGCCAGCAGTCAGACCGGGCCGACAGGTTACGAGCAGTACTTC. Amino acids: CASSQTGPTGYEQYF.

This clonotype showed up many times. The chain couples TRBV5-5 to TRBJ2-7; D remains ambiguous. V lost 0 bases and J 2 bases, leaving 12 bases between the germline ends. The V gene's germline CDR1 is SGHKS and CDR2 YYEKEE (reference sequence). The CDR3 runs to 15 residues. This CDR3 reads CASSLGQMLTYEQYF. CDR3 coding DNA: TGTGCCAGCAGCTTGGGTCAGATGTTAACCTACGAGCAGTACTTC.

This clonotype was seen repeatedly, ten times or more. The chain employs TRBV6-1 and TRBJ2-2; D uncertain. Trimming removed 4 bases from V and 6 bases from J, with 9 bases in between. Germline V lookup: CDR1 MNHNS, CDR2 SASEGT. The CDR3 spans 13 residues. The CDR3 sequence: CASSGASPGELFF. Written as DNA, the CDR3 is TGTGCCAGCAGTGGGGCGAGCCCCGGGGAGCTGTTTTTT.

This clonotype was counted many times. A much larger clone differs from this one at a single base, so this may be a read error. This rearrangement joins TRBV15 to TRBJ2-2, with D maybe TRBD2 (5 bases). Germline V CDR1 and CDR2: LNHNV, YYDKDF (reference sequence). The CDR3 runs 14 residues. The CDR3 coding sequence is TGTGCCACCAGCAGACCACCTAACACCGGGGAGCTGGTTTTT. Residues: CATSRPPNTGELVF.

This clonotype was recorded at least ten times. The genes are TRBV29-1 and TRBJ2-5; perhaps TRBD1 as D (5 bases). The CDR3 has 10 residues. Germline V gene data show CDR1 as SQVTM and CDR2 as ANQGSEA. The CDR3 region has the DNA TGCGTAGGGGCCCAAGAGACCCAGTACTTC. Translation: CVGAQETQYF.

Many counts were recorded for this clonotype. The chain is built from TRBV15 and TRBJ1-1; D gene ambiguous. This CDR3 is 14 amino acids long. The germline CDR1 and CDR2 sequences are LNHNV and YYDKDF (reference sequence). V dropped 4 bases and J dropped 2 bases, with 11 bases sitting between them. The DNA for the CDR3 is TGTGCCACCAGCATCCGCGACGGCAACACTGAAGCTTTCTTT. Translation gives CATSIRDGNTEAFF. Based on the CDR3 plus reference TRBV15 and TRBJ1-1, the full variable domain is DAMVIQNPRYQVTQFGKPVTLSCSQTLNHNVMYWYQQKSSQAPKLLFHYYDKDFNNEADTPDNFQSRRPNTSFCFLDIRSPGLGDTAMYLCATSIRDGNTEAFFGQGTRLTVV.

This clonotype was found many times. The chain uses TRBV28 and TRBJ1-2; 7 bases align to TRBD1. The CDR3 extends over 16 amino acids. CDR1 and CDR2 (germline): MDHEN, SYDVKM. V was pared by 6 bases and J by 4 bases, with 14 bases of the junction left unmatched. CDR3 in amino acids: CASSPDRAPGSYGYTF. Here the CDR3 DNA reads TGTGCCAGCAGCCCAGACAGGGCGCCCGGATCCTATGGCTACACCTTC.

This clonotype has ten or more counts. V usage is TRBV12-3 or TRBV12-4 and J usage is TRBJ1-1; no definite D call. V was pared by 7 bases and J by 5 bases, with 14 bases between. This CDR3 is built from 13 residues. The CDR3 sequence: CASILSWETEAFF. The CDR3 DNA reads TGTGCCAGCATCCTATCATGGGAGACTGAAGCTTTCTTT.

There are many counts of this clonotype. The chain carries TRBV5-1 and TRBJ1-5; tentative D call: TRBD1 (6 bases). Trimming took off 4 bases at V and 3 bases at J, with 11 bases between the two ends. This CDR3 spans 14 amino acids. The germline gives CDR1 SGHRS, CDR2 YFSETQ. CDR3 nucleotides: TGCGCCAGCAGCCAAGCAGGGGACAATCAGCCCCAGCATTTT. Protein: CASSQAGDNQPQHF.

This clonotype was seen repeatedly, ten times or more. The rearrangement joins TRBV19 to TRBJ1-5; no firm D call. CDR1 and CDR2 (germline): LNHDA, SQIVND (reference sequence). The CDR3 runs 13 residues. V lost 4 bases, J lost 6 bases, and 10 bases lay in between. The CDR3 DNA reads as TGTGCCAGTAGTACTTACCTTGGTCAGCCCCAGCATTTT. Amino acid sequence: CASSTYLGQPQHF.

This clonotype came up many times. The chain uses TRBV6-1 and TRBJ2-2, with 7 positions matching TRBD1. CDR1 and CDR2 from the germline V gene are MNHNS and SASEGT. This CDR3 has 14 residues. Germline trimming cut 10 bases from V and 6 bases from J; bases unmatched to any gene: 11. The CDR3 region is CATLDRARAGELFF. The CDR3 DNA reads TGTGCCACCCTCGACAGGGCGAGGGCCGGGGAGCTGTTTTTT.

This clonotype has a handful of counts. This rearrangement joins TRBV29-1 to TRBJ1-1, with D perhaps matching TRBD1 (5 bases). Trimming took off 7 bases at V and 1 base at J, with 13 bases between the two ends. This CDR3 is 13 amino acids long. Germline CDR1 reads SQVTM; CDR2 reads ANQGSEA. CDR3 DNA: TGCAGCGGGCTCGGACATTCGAACACTGAAGCTTTCTTT. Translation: CSGLGHSNTEAFF.

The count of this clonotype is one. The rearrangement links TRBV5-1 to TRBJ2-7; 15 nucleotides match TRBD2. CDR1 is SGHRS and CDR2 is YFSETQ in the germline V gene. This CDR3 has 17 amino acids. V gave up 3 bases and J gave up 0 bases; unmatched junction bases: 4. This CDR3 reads CASSWTSGGESSYEQYF. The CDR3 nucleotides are TGCGCCAGCAGCTGGACTAGCGGGGGGGAAAGCTCCTACGAGCAGTACTTC.